This TCR beta chain comes out of a study of blood T cell repertoires in COVID-19. On the study more broadly: Sites in the United States, Italy and Spain provided acute and convalescent COVID-19 samples. In each case, the material was cDNA or gDNA derived from T cells, B-cell-depleted T cells, or PBMCs.

V was pared by 6 bases and J by 0 bases, with 9 bases between. Germline V lookup: CDR1 ENHRY, CDR2 SYGVKD. The CDR3 contains 14 residues. The protocol was immunoSEQ multiplex PCR, while the TCRdb copy is restricted to in-frame clones and leaves out a portion. The data contain under 150,000 clones, roughly four fifths of them singletons. This receptor was taken from a man between 25 and 39 years old who had recovered from COVID-19. The V call is TRBV10-3, the J call TRBJ1-3; no clear D gene. The sequencing input was PBMCs or T cells enriched from blood (not recorded which). The CDR3 DNA reads as TGTGCCATCAGCCCAATCAGCTCTGGAAACACCATATATTTT. Protein sequence: CAISPISSGNTIYF.